This TCR beta chain is from a study of cytomegalovirus exposure and HLA in healthy donors. Overall study: A preliminary data release comprised around 85 million unique TCRs obtained from HLA-typed donors.

In the PCR, 60 Vbeta and 13 Jbeta primers were used. Using immunoSEQ multiplex PCR, the repertoire was profiled, and TCRdb retains in-frame clones only, with some absent. Of roughly 290,000 clones listed, 70% to 90% are singletons. General study findings and limits: Later on, an analysis tied approximately 17,000 TCR beta sequences to HLA alleles at 0.05 false discovery rate. For most TCR beta V segments, an earlier analysis put the productive rate at about 90% or about 30% of the time.

This CDR3 has 11 residues. Germline CDR1 is ENHRY and CDR2 is SYGVKD. The ends lost 4 bases at V and 11 bases at J; junction bases unmatched: 5. Though nominally healthy at sampling, donors likely had unrecorded immune exposures. Remarks on this clone: Its antigen remains unidentified.

This chain links TRBV10-3 with TRBJ2-7; 7 bases agree with TRBD2. This TCR derives from a young woman in good health and CMV-seronegative. What was sequenced was PBMCs. The CDR3 DNA is TGTGCCATCAGTGGTCGGGGGGAAGAGTACTTC. Amino acid sequence: CAISGRGEEYF.